The 9 T cell receptor beta chains presented below share a single source sample, sequenced in a study of cytomegalovirus exposure and HLA in healthy donors. Primers included in the PCR were 60 Vbeta and 13 Jbeta primers. Here immunoSEQ multiplex PCR was the method, and the copy in TCRdb shows in-frame clones only, minus some. The repertoire holds about 120,000 clones, with over 65% as singletons. The sequencing input was PBMCs. These receptors were taken from a man between 25 and 39 years old in good health and CMV-seronegative.

This chain joins TRBV28 and TRBJ2-7; possible D gene TRBD2, 6 bases. Trimming stripped 4 bases from V and 2 bases from J, with 21 bases between. CDR3 length equals 17 residues. Germline assignment: CDR1 MDHEN and CDR2 SYDVKM. CDR3 protein: CASSWGYLASVTYEQYF. The CDR3 bases are TGTGCCAGCAGTTGGGGTTATCTAGCGTCTGTTACCTACGAGCAGTACTTC.

The chain carries TRBV7-2 and TRBJ2-1, with D possibly matching TRBD1 (6 bases). Trimming stripped 6 bases from V and 0 bases from J, with 6 bases between. The CDR3 is 13 amino acids. Germline V CDR1 and CDR2: SGHTA, FQGNSA. The CDR3, as DNA: TGTGCCAGCAGGGACAGCTCCTACAATGAGCAGTTCTTC. Amino acid sequence: CASRDSSYNEQFF.

As regards this clone: The junction does not match germline at one end; this may be a read error. The V call is TRBV29-1, the J call TRBJ1-1; D is ambiguous. CDR1 is SQVTM and CDR2 is ANQGSEA in the germline V gene. This CDR3 has 13 residues. This chain's CDR3 is CSAERGLNTEAFF. The CDR3 DNA sequence: TGCAGCGCTGAACGGGGTTTGAACACTGAAGCTTTCTTT.

The chain links TRBV27 to TRBJ2-7; 8 positions match TRBD1. The CDR3 spans 14 residues. The V and J ends lost 4 bases and 4 bases, in that order; junction bases with no gene match: 6. CDR1 is MNHEY and CDR2 is SMNVEV in the germline V gene (reference sequence). CDR3 bases: TGTGCCAGCAGTTCATACAGGGGGTATTACGAGCAGTACTTC. It yields the protein CASSSYRGYYEQYF.

The J gene is TRBJ2-5, the V gene TRBV2, with D possibly matching TRBD1 (6 bases). This CDR3 has 15 amino acids. With 0 bases removed from V and 3 bases from J, the gap between germline ends came to 11 bases. Germline CDR1 reads SNHLY; CDR2 reads FYNNEI. DNA for the CDR3: TGTGCCAGCAGTGAAGCGCTTGCAGGGGAAGAGACCCAGTACTTC. Translated: CASSEALAGEETQYF.

This sequence joins TRBV19 and TRBJ1-2; a possible D gene is TRBD1 (6 bases). The CDR3 sequence is 13 residues long. The germline V gene encodes CDR1 LNHDA and CDR2 SQIVND (reference sequence). V dropped 4 bases and J dropped 4 bases, with 10 bases sitting between them. As DNA, the CDR3 is TGTGCCAGTAGTAAAGGACAGTTCTATGGCTACACCTTC. Amino acid sequence: CASSKGQFYGYTF.

The V call is TRBV5-4, the J call TRBJ1-6, with a weak D call TRBD1 (5 bases). Per the germline V gene, CDR1 is SGHNT and CDR2 is YYREEE (reference sequence). This CDR3 has 14 residues. V lost 6 bases, J lost 7 bases, and 14 bases lay in between. The CDR3 loop is CASTTQGGNSPLHF. The CDR3 DNA is TGTGCCAGCACAACCCAGGGCGGAAATTCACCCCTCCACTTT.

The CDR3 DNA is TGTGCCAGCAGCGTAGCCCCTTCGGGGGAGCAGTACTTC. Amino acid sequence: CASSVAPSGEQYF. The rearrangement joins TRBV9 to TRBJ2-7; TRBD2 might be the D (5 bases). The CDR3 contains 13 residues. V gave up 0 bases and J gave up 7 bases, with 11 bases separating them. In germline, CDR1 is SGDLS, CDR2 YYNGEE.

The J gene is TRBJ1-2, the V gene TRBV18; 7 positions match TRBD1. Trimming at V came to 0 bases and at J to 2 bases, leaving 9 bases not matched to a gene. Per the germline V gene, CDR1 is KGHSH and CDR2 is LQKENI. CDR3 length equals 17 residues. Here the CDR3 DNA reads TGTGCCAGCTCACCACCGGTCAAACAGGGGCCGAACTATGGCTACACCTTC. It is translated as CASSPPVKQGPNYGYTF.